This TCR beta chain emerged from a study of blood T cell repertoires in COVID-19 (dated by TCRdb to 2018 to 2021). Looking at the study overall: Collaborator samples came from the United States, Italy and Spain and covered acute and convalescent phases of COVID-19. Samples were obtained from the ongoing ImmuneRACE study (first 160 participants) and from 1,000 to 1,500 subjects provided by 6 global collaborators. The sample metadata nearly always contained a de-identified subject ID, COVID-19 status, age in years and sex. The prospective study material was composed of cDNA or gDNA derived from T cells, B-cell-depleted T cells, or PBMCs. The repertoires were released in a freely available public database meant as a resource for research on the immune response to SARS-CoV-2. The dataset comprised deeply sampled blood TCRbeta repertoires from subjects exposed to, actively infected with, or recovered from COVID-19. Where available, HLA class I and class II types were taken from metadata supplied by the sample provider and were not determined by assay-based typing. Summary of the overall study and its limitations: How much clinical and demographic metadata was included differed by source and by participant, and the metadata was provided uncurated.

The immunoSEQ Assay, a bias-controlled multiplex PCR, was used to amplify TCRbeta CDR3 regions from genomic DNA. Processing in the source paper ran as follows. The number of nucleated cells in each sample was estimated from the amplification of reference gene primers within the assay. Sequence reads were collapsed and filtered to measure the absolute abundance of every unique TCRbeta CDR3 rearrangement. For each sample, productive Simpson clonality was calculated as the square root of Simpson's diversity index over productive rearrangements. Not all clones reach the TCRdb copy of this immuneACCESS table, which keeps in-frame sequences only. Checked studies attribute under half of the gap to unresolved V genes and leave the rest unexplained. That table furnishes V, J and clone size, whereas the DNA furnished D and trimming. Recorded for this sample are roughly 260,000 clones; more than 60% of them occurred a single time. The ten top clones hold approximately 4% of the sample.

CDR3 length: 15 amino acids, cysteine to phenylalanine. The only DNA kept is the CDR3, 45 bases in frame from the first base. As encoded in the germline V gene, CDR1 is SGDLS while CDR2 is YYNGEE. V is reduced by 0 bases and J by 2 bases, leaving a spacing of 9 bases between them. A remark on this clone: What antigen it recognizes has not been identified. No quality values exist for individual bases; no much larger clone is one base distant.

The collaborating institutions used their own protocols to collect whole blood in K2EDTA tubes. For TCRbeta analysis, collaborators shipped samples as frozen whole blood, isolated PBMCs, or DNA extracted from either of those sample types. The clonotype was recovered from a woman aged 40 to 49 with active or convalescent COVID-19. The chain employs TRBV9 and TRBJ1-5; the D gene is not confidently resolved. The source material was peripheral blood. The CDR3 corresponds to CASSVGGFGNQPQHF. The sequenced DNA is TGTGCCAGCAGCGTAGGAGGATTCGGCAATCAGCCCCAGCATTTT.